These T cell receptor beta chains were read from a single sample in a study of T cells in Graves' hyperthyroidism and ophthalmopathy. Using its own MiXCR run on the multiplex PCR reads, TCRdb lists one record per CDR3 protein. The table includes fewer than 550,000 distinct CDR3 sequences, approximately 14% detected once. Sequenced sample: blood. These TCRs come from a woman under 30 with Graves' hyperthyroidism. The CDR3 runs from the conserved cysteine through the conserved F or W. A D gene is named only where the DNA matches it firmly. Clone size appears in some rows only: once, few, many, or a class for an expanded clone.

clone_size,v_call,j_call,d_call,cdr3_length,cdr3_nt,cdr3_aa
.,TRBV6-5,TRBJ2-7,.,14,TGTGCCAGCAGTTACTCGGACAGCCTAAGGGAGCAGTACTTC,CASSYSDSLREQYF
many,TRBV7-9,TRBJ1-5,.,12,TGTGCCAGCAGCACCGAGAATCAGCCCCAGCATTTT,CASSTENQPQHF
few,TRBV4-1,TRBJ2-1,TRBD2,15,TGCGCCAGCAGCCAAGAGGGTAGCGGGATAAATGAGCAGTTCTTC,CASSQEGSGINEQFF
many,TRBV11-3,TRBJ1-1,.,12,TGTGCCAGCAGCCCCTCGGACACTGAAGCTTTCTTT,CASSPSDTEAFF
.,TRBV4-2,TRBJ2-1,.,14,TGTGCCAGCAGCCAAGAGTTCTGGCCCAATGAGCAGTTCTTC,CASSQEFWPNEQFF
many,TRBV12-3/TRBV12-4,TRBJ1-5,.,17,TGTGCCAGCAGTTACGGATTAGGGCAGGTGATCAATCAGCCCCAGCATTTT,CASSYGLGQVINQPQHF
few,TRBV20-1,TRBJ2-7,.,14,TGCAGTGCTAGAGACCTCCGGGCCCCCCCAGGGCAGTACTTC,CSARDLRAPPGQYF
many,TRBV19,TRBJ2-1,TRBD2,17,TGTGCCAGTAGTATAGGGGGGGGATTCCAGTCCTACAATGAGCAGTTCTTC,CASSIGGGFQSYNEQFF
many,TRBV4-2,TRBJ2-5,.,16,TGTGCCAGCAGCCAAGTCTCTCGGGGGGCCCAAGAGACCCAGTACTTC,CASSQVSRGAQETQYF
few,TRBV27,TRBJ2-2,.,15,TGTGCCAGCAGTTCGGGACTTACAGTGACCGGGGAGCTGTTTTTT,CASSSGLTVTGELFF
few,TRBV10-3,TRBJ2-5,TRBD2,16,TGTGCCTCCCGTCCCTCGACTAGCGGGCTCCAAGAGACCCAGTACTTC,CASRPSTSGLQETQYF
.,TRBV3-1,TRBJ2-2,TRBD2,17,TGTGCCAGCAGCCAGGTTCGGACTAGCGGGGGGACCGGGGAGCTGTTTTTT,CASSQVRTSGGTGELFF
many,TRBV10-2,TRBJ2-2,TRBD1,14,TGCGCCAGCAGTGTAGGACAGGAAGACGGGGAGCTGTTTTTT,CASSVGQEDGELFF
.,TRBV7-9,TRBJ2-5,TRBD1,14,TGTGCCAGCACCCCGACAGGGTCTAGTGAGACCCAGTACTTC,CASTPTGSSETQYF
few,TRBV4-1,TRBJ1-2,.,15,TGCGCCAGCAGCCTACGTGGTCCCGGCAAGGATGGCTACACCTTC,CASSLRGPGKDGYTF
many,TRBV4-1,TRBJ2-3,.,14,TGCGCCAGCAGGGTTGCGGGGATCACAGATACGCAGTATTTT,CASRVAGITDTQYF
many,TRBV20-1,TRBJ2-1,.,17,TGCAGTGCTAGAGAGTGGGGGTTTGAGGGACCCTACAATGAGCAGTTCTTC,CSAREWGFEGPYNEQFF
many,TRBV6-2/TRBV6-3,TRBJ2-7,.,13,TGTGCCAGCAGTTACAAGACAGCATACGAGCAGTACTTC,CASSYKTAYEQYF
few,TRBV7-2,TRBJ2-5,TRBD2,16,TGTGCCAGCAGCTTAATGAGCGGGATACGACGAGAGACCCAGTACTTC,CASSLMSGIRRETQYF
.,TRBV9,TRBJ1-4,TRBD1,14,TGTGCCAGCAGCGTAGAGACAGGGAATGAAAAACTGTTTTTT,CASSVETGNEKLFF
few,TRBV9,TRBJ2-3,TRBD2,15,TGTGCCAGCAGCGACGGCGGGGGGGTGACTGATACGCAGTATTTT,CASSDGGGVTDTQYF
many,TRBV30,TRBJ1-4,TRBD1,14,TGTGCCTGGACTTCGGGACAGCCTAATGAAAAACTGTTTTTT,CAWTSGQPNEKLFF
many,TRBV12-3/TRBV12-4,TRBJ1-1,TRBD1,14,TGTGCCAGCAGGTTGACAGGGGGAAACACTGAAGCTTTCTTT,CASRLTGGNTEAFF
.,TRBV3-1,TRBJ1-1,TRBD1,15,TGTGCCAGCCGCCCAGGGGGCGCGGGAAACACTGAAGCTTTCTTT,CASRPGGAGNTEAFF
many,TRBV20-1,TRBJ2-3,TRBD2,16,TGCAGTGCTAGAGATCTGACTAGCGGGACGTTAAATACGCAGTATTTT,CSARDLTSGTLNTQYF
many,TRBV2,TRBJ1-6,TRBD1,14,TGTGCTTCAGACGGGGGACAGCGTAATTCACCCCTCCACTTT,CASDGGQRNSPLHF
many,TRBV2,TRBJ2-7,.,11,TGTGCCAGCAGTCCCTTCGACGAGCAGTACTTC,CASSPFDEQYF
many,TRBV10-1,TRBJ2-5,TRBD2,14,TGCGCCAGCAGTGAGTTTGCTAGCGGGGGGACCCAGTACTTC,CASSEFASGGTQYF
many,TRBV18,TRBJ1-1,.,13,TGTGCCAGCCAACGGGGTCAGGAAACTGAAGCTTTCTTT,CASQRGQETEAFF
many,TRBV12-3/TRBV12-4,TRBJ2-7,.,13,TGTGCCAGCAGGCGCGACGGGACCTACGAGCAGTACTTC,CASRRDGTYEQYF
many,TRBV6-1,TRBJ1-5,.,15,TGTGCCAGCAGTGTGGAGCCCTATAGCAATCAGCCCCAGCATTTT,CASSVEPYSNQPQHF
many,TRBV11-3,TRBJ2-1,TRBD2,13,TGTGCCAGCAGCTCGCGTACGGGAGGTGAGCAGTTCTTC,CASSSRTGGEQFF
few,TRBV19,TRBJ2-7,TRBD2,15,TGTGCCAGTAGTACCCTAGCGGGAGGATACCACGAGCAGTACTTC,CASSTLAGGYHEQYF
many,TRBV29-1,TRBJ2-5,.,13,TGCAGCGGGTCCGGCGGCCCCCGAGAGACCCAGTACTTC,CSGSGGPRETQYF
many,TRBV4-1,TRBJ2-7,.,16,TGCGCCAGCAGCCAAGAAGGGAGCGGGTCATCCTACGAGCAGTACTTC,CASSQEGSGSSYEQYF
many,TRBV6-1,TRBJ2-7,.,14,TGTGCCAGCAGTGAAGTCGACCTCGCCTACGAGCAGTACTTC,CASSEVDLAYEQYF
.,TRBV20-1,TRBJ2-1,TRBD2,15,TGCAGTGCTACCGGAGGACTAGCGGGACGGTATGAGCAGTTCTTC,CSATGGLAGRYEQFF
many,TRBV5-1,TRBJ2-2,.,16,TGCGCCAGCAGCTTGTTGGGGCCAATAAACACCGGGGAGCTGTTTTTT,CASSLLGPINTGELFF
.,TRBV9,TRBJ2-3,TRBD2,12,TGTGTCAGCAGCCCGGGGGGGGATACGCAGTATTTT,CVSSPGGDTQYF
many,TRBV11-2,TRBJ2-7,TRBD1,18,TGTGCCAGCAGCTTACTCGGGTGGGACAGGGTGAAGAGATCGGCGCAGTACTTC,CASSLLGWDRVKRSAQYF
many,TRBV27,TRBJ1-2,TRBD1,20,TGTGCCAGCAGTCGCTGGCCAATCTCAAACCGGGACAGGGCTATTAAAGGCTACACCTTC,CASSRWPISNRDRAIKGYTF
once,TRBV7-6,TRBJ2-7,.,14,TGTGCCAGCAGCGCGGCCGGGGGAACCTACGAGCAGTACTTC,CASSAAGGTYEQYF
.,TRBV9,TRBJ2-3,TRBD1,15,TGTGCCAGCAGCGTAGGGGGGACAGGGGAAGATACGCAGTATTTT,CASSVGGTGEDTQYF
many,TRBV2,TRBJ2-7,.,14,TGTGCCAGCGGCCCGGGACTCCTGTCCTACGAGCAGTACTTC,CASGPGLLSYEQYF
many,TRBV12-3/TRBV12-4,TRBJ2-1,TRBD2,17,TGTGCCAGCAGACTTCCTCGGACTAGCGGGATTTACAATGAGCAGTTCTTC,CASRLPRTSGIYNEQFF
many,TRBV6-1,TRBJ2-7,TRBD1,15,TGTGCCAGCAGTCCCGGGACAGGGGCAATCTACGAGCAGTACTTC,CASSPGTGAIYEQYF
many,TRBV6-1,TRBJ2-7,.,14,TGTGCCACGATAAAGACAGCCAAAAGCTACGAGCAGTACTTC,CATIKTAKSYEQYF
few,TRBV4-1,TRBJ1-2,.,14,TGCGCCAGCAGCCGGACAGCTACTAACTATGGCTACACCTTC,CASSRTATNYGYTF
many,TRBV7-8,TRBJ1-5,.,13,TGTGCCAGCAGCTGGGAATCCGATCAGCCCCAGCATTTT,CASSWESDQPQHF
many,TRBV3-1,TRBJ1-2,.,14,TGTGCCAGCAGCCACCATCGGACAGACTATGGCTACACCTTC,CASSHHRTDYGYTF
many,TRBV15,TRBJ1-1,.,16,TGTGCCACCAGCAGAGGCTATGCAGGCTTGAACACTGAAGCTTTCTTT,CATSRGYAGLNTEAFF
.,TRBV4-3,TRBJ2-3,TRBD2,16,TGCGCCAGCAGCCAGGGGACTAGCAATCCCACAGATACGCAGTATTTT,CASSQGTSNPTDTQYF
few,TRBV7-2,TRBJ1-5,.,13,TGTGCCAGCAGCTGGCTTTTGGATCAGCCCCAGCATTTT,CASSWLLDQPQHF
few,TRBV28,TRBJ1-6,.,12,TGTGCCAGCACTGAGGTTGGTTCACCCCTCCACTTT,CASTEVGSPLHF
.,TRBV6-2/TRBV6-3,TRBJ1-2,.,12,TGTGCCAGCAGTTACTCCAGGGATGGCTACACCTTC,CASSYSRDGYTF
many,TRBV7-3,TRBJ2-1,TRBD2,16,TGTGCCAGCAGTCGCGATAGTAGCGGGGGGGCCGGAGAGCAGTTCTTC,CASSRDSSGGAGEQFF
many,TRBV6-1,TRBJ2-7,TRBD2,16,TGTGCCAGCAGCCTCTTAGCGGGAGGCAGCTCCTACGAGCAGTACTTC,CASSLLAGGSSYEQYF